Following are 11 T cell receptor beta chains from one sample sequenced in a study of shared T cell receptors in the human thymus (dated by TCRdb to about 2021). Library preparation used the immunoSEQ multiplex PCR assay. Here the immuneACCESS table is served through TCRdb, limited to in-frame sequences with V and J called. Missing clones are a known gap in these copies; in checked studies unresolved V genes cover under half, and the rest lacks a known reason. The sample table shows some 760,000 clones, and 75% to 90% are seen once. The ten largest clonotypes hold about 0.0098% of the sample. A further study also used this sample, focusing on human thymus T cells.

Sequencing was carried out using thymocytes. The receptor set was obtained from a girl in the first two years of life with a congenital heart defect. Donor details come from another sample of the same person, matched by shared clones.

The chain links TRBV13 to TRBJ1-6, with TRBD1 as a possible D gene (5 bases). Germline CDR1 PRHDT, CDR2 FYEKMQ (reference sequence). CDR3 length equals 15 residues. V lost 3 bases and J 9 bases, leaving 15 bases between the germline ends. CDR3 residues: CASSLGQGAGSPLHF. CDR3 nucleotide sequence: TGTGCCAGCAGCTTGGGCCAGGGAGCGGGTTCACCCCTCCACTTT. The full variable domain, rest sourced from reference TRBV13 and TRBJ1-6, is AAGVIQSPRHLIKEKRETATLKCYPIPRHDTVYWYQQGPGQDPQFLISFYEKMQSDKGSIPDRFSAQQFSDYHSELNMSSLELGDSALYFCASSLGQGAGSPLHFGNGTRLTVT.

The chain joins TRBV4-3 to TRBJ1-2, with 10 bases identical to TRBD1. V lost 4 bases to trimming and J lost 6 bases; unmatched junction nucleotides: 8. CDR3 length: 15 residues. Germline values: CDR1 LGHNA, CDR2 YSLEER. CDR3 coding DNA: TGCGCCAGCAGCCGGAAGACAGGGGGCCAGGATGGCTACACCTTC. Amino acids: CASSRKTGGQDGYTF.

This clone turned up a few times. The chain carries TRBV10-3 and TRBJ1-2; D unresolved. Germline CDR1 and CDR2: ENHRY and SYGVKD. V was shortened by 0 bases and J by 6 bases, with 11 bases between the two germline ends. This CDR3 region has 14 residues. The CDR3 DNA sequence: TGTGCCATCAGTGAGTCGAAGCCCCTACATGGCTACACCTTC. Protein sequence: CAISESKPLHGYTF.

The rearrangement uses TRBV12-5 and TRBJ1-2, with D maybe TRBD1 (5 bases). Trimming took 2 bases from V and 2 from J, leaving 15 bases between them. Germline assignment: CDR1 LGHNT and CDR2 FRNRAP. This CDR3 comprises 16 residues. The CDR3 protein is CASGLTTESKNYGYTF. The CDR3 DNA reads TGTGCTAGTGGTTTGACGACAGAGTCTAAAAACTATGGCTACACCTTC.

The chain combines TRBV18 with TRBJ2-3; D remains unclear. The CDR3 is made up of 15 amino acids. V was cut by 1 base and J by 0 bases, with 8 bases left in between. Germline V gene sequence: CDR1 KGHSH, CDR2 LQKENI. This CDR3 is CASSPRLYSTDTQYF. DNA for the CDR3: TGTGCCAGCTCACCACGACTTTATAGCACAGATACGCAGTATTTT.

The CDR3 sequence is CASRSKKETQYF. The CDR3 DNA reads as TGTGCCAGCAGATCTAAGAAAGAGACCCAGTACTTC. The chain uses TRBV2 and TRBJ2-5, with D unresolved. CDR1 and CDR2 from the germline V gene are SNHLY and FYNNEI. The CDR3 has 12 residues. The V and J ends lost 6 bases and 3 bases respectively, with 8 bases between them.

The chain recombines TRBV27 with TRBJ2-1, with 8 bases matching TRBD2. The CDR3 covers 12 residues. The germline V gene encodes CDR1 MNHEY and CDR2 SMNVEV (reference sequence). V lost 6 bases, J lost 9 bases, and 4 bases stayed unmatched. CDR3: CASSGGALEQFF. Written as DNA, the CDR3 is TGTGCCAGCAGCGGGGGGGCCCTTGAGCAGTTCTTC.

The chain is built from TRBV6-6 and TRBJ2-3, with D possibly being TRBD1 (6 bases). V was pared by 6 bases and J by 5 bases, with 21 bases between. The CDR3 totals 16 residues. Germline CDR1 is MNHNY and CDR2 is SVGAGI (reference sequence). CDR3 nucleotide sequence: TGTGCCAGCAGAAACGACTGGGGGCAGGGTATAGATACGCAGTATTTT. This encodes CASRNDWGQGIDTQYF.

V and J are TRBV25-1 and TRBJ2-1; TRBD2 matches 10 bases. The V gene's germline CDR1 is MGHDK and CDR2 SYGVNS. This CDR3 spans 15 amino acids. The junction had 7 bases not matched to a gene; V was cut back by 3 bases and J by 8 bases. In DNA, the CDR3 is TGTGCCAGCAGTGAGTTTCTAGCGGGGGAGGATGAGCAGTTCTTC. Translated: CASSEFLAGEDEQFF.

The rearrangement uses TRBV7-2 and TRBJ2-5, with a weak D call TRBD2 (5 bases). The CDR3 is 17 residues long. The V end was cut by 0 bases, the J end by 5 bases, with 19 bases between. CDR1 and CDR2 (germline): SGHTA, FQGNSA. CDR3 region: CASSLAGSEGNRETQYF. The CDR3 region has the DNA TGTGCCAGCAGCTTAGCTGGGTCTGAGGGCAATAGGGAGACCCAGTACTTC.

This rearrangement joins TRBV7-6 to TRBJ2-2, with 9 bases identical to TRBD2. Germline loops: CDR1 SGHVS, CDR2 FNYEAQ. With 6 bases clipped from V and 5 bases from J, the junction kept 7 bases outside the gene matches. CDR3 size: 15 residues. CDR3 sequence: CASRPLAGRTGELFF. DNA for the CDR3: TGTGCCAGCAGACCCCTAGCGGGGAGGACCGGGGAGCTGTTTTTT.